One and the same sample provided the 28 T cell receptor beta chains below, sequenced in a study of blood T cell repertoires in COVID-19. Clones were read by immunoSEQ multiplex PCR, and TCRdb kept only the in-frame ones, dropping some. The sample includes over 150,000 clones, less than 85% of them seen just once. Material for sequencing was peripheral blood. The receptors here all came from a woman aged 50 to 60 with acute or convalescent COVID-19.

This chain uses TRBV5-8 with TRBJ1-5, with 10 bases that match TRBD1. The J segment lost 5 bases and the V segment lost 3 bases, leaving 8 bases of the junction unmatched. CDR3 length: 16 amino acids. Germline loops: CDR1 SGHTS, CDR2 YDEGEE. In nucleotides, the CDR3 is TGTGCCAGCAGCTGGCGGACAGGGGGAGTCGATCAGCCCCAGCATTTT. Amino acid sequence: CASSWRTGGVDQPQHF.

The chain carries TRBV5-6 and TRBJ1-5; TRBD1 matches at 8 bases. The CDR3 is 15 amino acids. CDR1 and CDR2 (germline): SGHDT, YYEEEE. Losses at the gene ends were 5 bases for V and 2 bases for J; bases not matched to a gene: 6. The CDR3 loop is CASRLQGDRNQPQHF. The CDR3 region has the DNA TGTGCCAGCAGGTTACAGGGGGACCGCAATCAGCCCCAGCATTTT.

This clone was seen a single time. The rearrangement uses TRBV10-3 and TRBJ1-3, with no clear D. The CDR3 is 16 residues long. Germline CDR1 and CDR2: ENHRY and SYGVKD. Between the trimmed V and J ends, which lost 2 bases and 7 bases, there was a span of 18 bases. The CDR3 spells CAISEVLGALENTIYF. DNA of the CDR3: TGTGCCATCAGTGAGGTACTTGGCGCTCTGGAGAACACCATATATTTT.

This clone appeared a few times. This sequence joins TRBV3-1 (or the pseudogene TRBV3-2) and TRBJ1-5; TRBD1 aligns across 8 bases. This CDR3 spans 17 amino acids. Germline V gives CDR1 LGHDT, CDR2 YNNKEL (reference sequence). The V segment lost 4 bases and the J segment 2 bases; nucleotides outside the gene matches: 10. The CDR3 coding sequence is TGTGCCAGCAGCCCAAGGTACAGGGGGAATGGCAATCAGCCCCAGCATTTT. This codes for CASSPRYRGNGNQPQHF.

This rearrangement joins TRBV18 to TRBJ1-2, with D possibly matching TRBD1 (6 bases). The CDR3 is 16 amino acids. CDR1 and CDR2 from the germline V gene are KGHSH and LQKENI. V lost 0 bases to trimming and J lost 8 bases, with 19 bases between them. The CDR3: CASSPPGRMSGDGYTF. The CDR3 DNA reads TGTGCCAGCTCACCACCGGGAAGGATGTCAGGGGACGGCTACACCTTC.

V gene TRBV18 combines with J gene TRBJ2-7; D may be TRBD1 (6 bases). Germline CDR1 is KGHSH and CDR2 is LQKENI. This CDR3 spans 13 amino acids. V was clipped by 6 bases and J by 8 bases, with 17 bases between them. CDR3 sequence reads: CASSPSTGEKQYF. DNA for the CDR3: TGTGCCAGCTCTCCGTCGACAGGAGAGAAGCAGTACTTC.

The chain recombines TRBV28 with TRBJ1-2; D is unclear. The CDR3 has 13 residues. CDR1 is MDHEN and CDR2 is SYDVKM in the germline V gene. Trimming left V 3 bases short and J 8 bases short, with 13 bases between. The CDR3 reads CASSFGMKEGYTF. The CDR3 nucleotides are TGTGCCAGCAGTTTCGGAATGAAGGAGGGCTACACCTTC.

As concerns this clone: The same CDR3 also results from other DNA sequences found in this sample. This chain links TRBV11-2 with TRBJ2-3, with 13 bases fitting TRBD2. V lost 3 bases and J lost 4; bases outside the gene matches: 1. In germline, CDR1 is SGHAT, CDR2 FQNNGV. This CDR3 has 15 amino acids. The CDR3 bases are TGTGCCAGCAGCTTTACTAGCGGGGGGGCAGATACGCAGTATTTT. This codes for CASSFTSGGADTQYF.

V is TRBV30 and J is TRBJ1-1; 8 nucleotides agree with TRBD1. With 5 bases clipped from V and 1 base from J, the junction kept 6 bases outside the gene matches. CDR3 length: 14 residues. Germline-derived CDR1 and CDR2 are GTSNPN and SVGIG (reference sequence). CDR3 amino acids: CAWRQGTGNTEAFF. DNA of the CDR3: TGTGCCTGGCGACAAGGGACAGGGAACACTGAAGCTTTCTTT. The variable domain in full, with the rest retrieved from reference TRBV30 and TRBJ1-1, is SQTIHQWPATLVQPVGSPLSLECTVEGTSNPNLYWYRQAAGRGLQLLFYSVGIGQISSEVPQNLSASRPQDRQFILSSKKLLLSDSGFYLCAWRQGTGNTEAFFGQGTRLTVV.

V and J are TRBV27 and TRBJ1-5; TRBD1 agrees at 8 bases. In germline, CDR1 is MNHEY, CDR2 SMNVEV (reference sequence). Unmatched junction bases numbered 4, after V lost 5 bases and J lost 1 base. This CDR3 is 15 amino acids long. The DNA of the CDR3 is TGTGCCAGCAGTACGAACAGGGGGAGCAATCAGCCCCAGCATTTT. It yields the protein CASSTNRGSNQPQHF.

CDR3 bases: TGTGCCAGCAGTGAACGGAATGAAAAACTGTTTTTT. Amino acids: CASSERNEKLFF. The chain is built from TRBV6-1 and TRBJ1-4; D remains ambiguous. Germline V gives CDR1 MNHNS, CDR2 SASEGT. V lost 2 bases and J 5 bases, leaving 3 bases between the germline ends. The length of the CDR3 is 12 residues.

In its sample, this clone was seen a few times. The V and J genes are TRBV4-3 and TRBJ2-2; tentative D call: TRBD2 (6 bases). Trimming removed 0 bases at V and 7 bases at J, with 12 bases between. Germline V gene data show CDR1 as LGHNA and CDR2 as YSLEER. The CDR3 has 15 residues. CDR3 amino acids: CASSQDRLVVGELFF. CDR3 DNA sequence: TGCGCCAGCAGCCAAGATAGACTAGTTGTCGGGGAGCTGTTTTTT.

The chain is built from TRBV19 and TRBJ1-2; TRBD1 matches 11 bases. J was trimmed by 0 bases and V by 5 bases; bases with no gene match: 11. This CDR3 contains 18 residues. CDR1 LNHDA and CDR2 SQIVND come from the germline V gene (reference sequence). CDR3 DNA: TGTGCCAGTAGTGGCCCAACGCCGGGACAGGGGGCTAACTATGGCTACACCTTC. This codes for CASSGPTPGQGANYGYTF.

This chain links TRBV7-6 with TRBJ1-6, with TRBD1 identical over 9 bases. With 2 bases clipped from V and 5 bases from J, the junction kept 10 bases outside the gene matches. Germline values: CDR1 SGHVS, CDR2 FNYEAQ. The CDR3 runs 18 residues. The CDR3 sequence is CASSLMPRGTGNNSPLHF. The DNA for the CDR3 is TGTGCCAGCAGCTTAATGCCCCGGGGGACAGGGAATAATTCACCCCTCCACTTT. The complete variable domain, with remaining parts taken from reference TRBV7-6 and TRBJ1-6, reads GAGVSQSPRYKVTKRGQDVALRCDPISGHVSLYWYRQALGQGPEFLTYFNYEAQQDKSGLPNDRFSAERPEGSISTLTIQRTEQRDSAMYRCASSLMPRGTGNNSPLHFGNGTRLTVT.

The V call is TRBV7-6, the J call TRBJ1-4; D perhaps matches TRBD1 (6 bases). Germline V gene lookup returns CDR1 SGHVS and CDR2 FNYEAQ. The CDR3 length is 15 residues. The germline V and J ends were trimmed by 6 bases and 0 bases, with 11 bases remaining between them. The CDR3: CASSRTGSTNEKLFF. In nucleotides, the CDR3 is TGTGCCAGCAGTCGCACAGGGTCAACTAATGAAAAACTGTTTTTT.

The chain uses TRBV2 and TRBJ2-7; D is possibly TRBD2 (6 bases). Germline V gene data show CDR1 as SNHLY and CDR2 as FYNNEI. Trimming took 6 bases from V and 7 from J, leaving 16 bases between them. This CDR3 is built from 13 residues. The CDR3 nucleotides are TGTGCCAGCAGGGAGGGCCCGCTGGGGGAGCAGTACTTC. This codes for CASREGPLGEQYF.

The genes are TRBV28 and TRBJ2-7; TRBD1 is a possible D gene (6 bases). CDR1 and CDR2 (germline): MDHEN, SYDVKM. The ends were cut back, 7 bases at V and 6 bases at J, with 10 bases in the middle. The CDR3 has 11 residues. The CDR3 spells CASTGGGEQYF. CDR3 coding DNA: TGTGCCAGCACTGGGGGCGGCGAGCAGTACTTC. Full variable domain (outside the CDR3, taken from reference TRBV28 and TRBJ2-7): DVKVTQSSRYLVKRTGEKVFLECVQDMDHENMFWYRQDPGLGLRLIYFSYDVKMKEKGDIPEGYSVSREKKERFSLILESASTNQTSMYLCASTGGGEQYFGPGTRLTVT.

The chain employs TRBV5-1 and TRBJ2-3; 8 nucleotides align to TRBD2. The CDR3 covers 16 residues. Germline lookup yields CDR1 SGHRS and CDR2 YFSETQ. V shed 0 bases, J shed 6 bases, and the junction held 9 bases outside the gene matches. The DNA of the CDR3 is TGCGCCAGCAGCTTGGGAGCGGGGGCCGCTCGGGATACGCAGTATTTT. This gives the protein CASSLGAGAARDTQYF.

J is TRBJ2-5 and V is TRBV24-1; 15 bases agree with TRBD2. CDR3 length equals 16 residues. From germline, CDR1 is KGHDR and CDR2 SFDVKD. The junction had 5 bases not matched to a gene; V was cut back by 5 bases and J by 5 bases. The CDR3 sequence: CATSGTSGRERETQYF. The CDR3 DNA reads TGTGCCACCAGTGGGACTAGCGGGAGGGAGAGGGAGACCCAGTACTTC.

Only a few counts were recorded for this clone. The V call is TRBV9, the J call TRBJ2-2; perhaps TRBD1 as D (5 bases). Germline-derived CDR1 and CDR2 are SGDLS and YYNGEE. V lost 4 bases to trimming and J lost 4 bases, with 14 bases between them. This CDR3 is built from 15 residues. The CDR3 loop is CASSPPTDTTGELFF. The DNA for the CDR3 is TGTGCCAGCAGCCCCCCGACAGACACCACCGGGGAGCTGTTTTTT.

This clone was picked up a small number of times. This sequence joins TRBV6-2 or TRBV6-3 and TRBJ1-2; 8 positions match TRBD1. The CDR3 has 14 amino acids. Germline V gives CDR1 MNHEY, CDR2 SVGEGT. J lost 4 bases, V lost 5 bases, and 6 bases had no gene match. CDR3 sequence: CASSGQGLGYGYTF. As DNA, the CDR3 is TGTGCCAGCAGTGGACAGGGCCTCGGCTATGGCTACACCTTC.

J is TRBJ2-2 and V is TRBV6-4, with 9 bases aligning to TRBD2. The V gene's germline CDR1 is MRHNA and CDR2 SNTAGT. This CDR3 is built from 14 residues. V lost 8 bases to trimming and J lost 1 base; unmatched junction nucleotides: 2. The CDR3 loop reads CASHSGRNTGELFF. CDR3 DNA sequence: TGTGCCAGCCATAGCGGGAGGAACACCGGGGAGCTGTTTTTT.

This rearrangement joins TRBV6-2 or TRBV6-3 to TRBJ2-7; D is unclear. The CDR3 spans 12 residues. Trimming cost V 2 bases and J 6 bases, with 8 bases left between them. Germline values: CDR1 MNHEY, CDR2 SVGEGT. CDR3 bases: TGTGCCAGCAGTTACGATACTTTCGAGCAGTACTTC. The encoded protein is CASSYDTFEQYF.

The chain combines TRBV18 with TRBJ2-1; 9 nucleotides align to TRBD2. Losses at the gene ends were 1 base for V and 6 bases for J; bases not matched to a gene: 4. The CDR3 contains 15 residues. Germline-derived CDR1 and CDR2 are KGHSH and LQKENI. CDR3 sequence (DNA): TGTGCCAGCTCACCACTAGCGGGAGTATCCAATGAGCAGTTCTTC. This encodes CASSPLAGVSNEQFF.

The CDR3 coding sequence is TGTGCCAGCAGTTCCTCTACCCCCGGGGCCCAGCATTTT. Its protein product is CASSSSTPGAQHF. V is TRBV27 and J is TRBJ1-5; D unclear. The CDR3 sequence is 13 residues long. The germline V gene has CDR1 MNHEY and CDR2 SMNVEV (reference sequence). Trimming left V 4 bases short and J 11 bases short, with 15 bases between.

V usage is TRBV10-2 and J usage is TRBJ2-2, with 11 nucleotides matching TRBD2. CDR3 length equals 15 residues. Germline CDR1 and CDR2: WSHSY and SAAADI. V was pared by 6 bases and J by 7 bases, with 7 bases of the junction left unmatched. Written as DNA, the CDR3 is TGCGCCAGCAGACTAGCGGGAGAGGGTGGCGGGGAGCTGTTTTTT. Amino acid sequence: CASRLAGEGGGELFF.

The CDR3 loop is CASITLGTGTREQFF. The CDR3 DNA reads as TGTGCCAGCATCACCCTCGGGACAGGGACGAGGGAGCAGTTCTTC. The chain couples TRBV28 to TRBJ2-1; the match to TRBD1 covers 9 bases. Germline CDR1 reads MDHEN; CDR2 reads SYDVKM. The CDR3 has 15 amino acids. V shed 7 bases and J 10 bases; nucleotides not matched to a gene: 14.

The chain joins TRBV19 to TRBJ2-1, with 8 bases that match TRBD2. With 1 base clipped from V and 5 bases from J, the junction kept 1 base outside the gene matches. Germline V gene sequence: CDR1 LNHDA, CDR2 SQIVND (reference sequence). This CDR3 is 14 amino acids long. CDR3 bases: TGTGCCAGTAGTATAGCGACTAGCGACAATGAGCAGTTCTTC. The encoded protein is CASSIATSDNEQFF.